The following is a T cell receptor (beta chain) sequence with its context. CDR3 length equals 16 residues. Germline V gene sequence: CDR1 MGHRA, CDR2 YSYEKL. Trimming took 1 base from V and 8 from J; bases not matched to a gene: 9. The data are from a study of cytomegalovirus exposure and HLA in healthy donors. Assay: immunoSEQ multiplex PCR; the TCRdb copy retains only in-frame clones and omits some. The data contain 150,000 to 200,000 clones, about 82% of them singletons. This receptor was taken from a woman in her late teens or twenties in good health and CMV-seronegative. The chain is built from TRBV4-1 and TRBJ2-1, with 9 bases that match TRBD2. Sequences were obtained from PBMCs. The CDR3 DNA reads as TGCGCCAGCAGCCAAGGGCCTAGCGGGACACACTATGAGCAGTTCTTC. Its protein is CASSQGPSGTHYEQFF.